The clone carrying this T cell receptor (beta chain) was seen ten or more times. The V and J ends lost 5 bases and 2 bases, in that order; junction bases with no gene match: 10. The CDR3 loop spans 17 amino acids. Germline lookup yields CDR1 SGHKS and CDR2 YYEKEE (reference sequence). The source of the sample is a study of T-cell reconstitution after alpha-beta-depleted transplantation in children. Researchers prepared the TCRbeta library using unique molecular identifiers, the study reports. One entry per CDR3 protein, called by TCRdb with MiXCR from the PCR reads. The sample has 200,000 to 300,000 distinct CDR3 sequences; around 13% are singletons.

This clonotype was sampled from a human donor who donated a stem cell graft to a child with acute lymphoblastic leukemia. Sequencing used PBMCs from the stem cell graft donor, obtained from the stem cell graft. The chain has TRBV5-5 and TRBJ2-5; 12 bases agree with TRBD2. The CDR3 sequence is CASSGLAGKEGQETQYF. The CDR3 bases are TGTGCCAGCAGTGGACTAGCGGGGAAGGAGGGTCAAGAGACCCAGTACTTC. Supplemented by reference TRBV5-5 and TRBJ2-5, the full variable domain reads DAGVTQSPTHLIKTRGQQVTLRCSPISGHKSVSWYQQVLGQGPQFIFQYYEKEERGRGNFPDRFSARQFPNYSSELNVNALLLGDSALYLCASSGLAGKEGQETQYFGPGTRLLVL.